The next 27 T cell receptor beta chains were all read from a single sample in a study of cytomegalovirus exposure and HLA in healthy donors. Amplification used 60 Vbeta primers and 13 Jbeta primers. Measured with immunoSEQ multiplex PCR; TCRdb has only the in-frame clones, and not every one. The sample carries 200,000 to 250,000 clones, roughly 80% recorded once. The sample was PBMCs. These receptors were taken from a man in his thirties or forties in good health and CMV-seronegative.

A note on this clone: Other DNA sequences in this sample translate to the same CDR3. The chain has TRBV28 and TRBJ1-2, with D tentatively TRBD1 (6 bases). V dropped 8 bases and J dropped 0 bases, with 22 bases sitting between them. The CDR3 runs 17 residues. The V gene's germline CDR1 is MDHEN and CDR2 SYDVKM. Written as DNA, the CDR3 is TGTGCCAGCTGGGCGTGGGGGCAGCATACTTCTAACTATGGCTACACCTTC. Amino acids: CASWAWGQHTSNYGYTF.

The chain recombines TRBV27 with TRBJ2-7; 7 bases map to TRBD1. The V gene end was trimmed by 4 bases and the J gene end by 0 bases; junction bases not matched to a gene: 3. The CDR3 length is 14 residues. The germline gives CDR1 MNHEY, CDR2 SMNVEV (reference sequence). In DNA, the CDR3 is TGTGCCAGCAGTTCCCGGGACAGCTCCTACGAGCAGTACTTC. Translating gives CASSSRDSSYEQYF.

The V call is TRBV15, the J call TRBJ1-5, with 7 nucleotides matching TRBD1. The J segment lost 0 bases and the V segment lost 6 bases, leaving 11 bases of the junction unmatched. The CDR3 sequence is 17 residues long. The germline gives CDR1 LNHNV, CDR2 YYDKDF (reference sequence). The CDR3 protein is CATRPQGETYSNQPQHF. CDR3 nucleotide sequence: TGTGCCACCAGACCCCAGGGGGAGACTTATAGCAATCAGCCCCAGCATTTT. Complete variable domain (other parts from reference TRBV15 and TRBJ1-5): DAMVIQNPRYQVTQFGKPVTLSCSQTLNHNVMYWYQQKSSQAPKLLFHYYDKDFNNEADTPDNFQSRRPNTSFCFLDIRSPGLGDTAMYLCATRPQGETYSNQPQHFGDGTRLSIL.

This sequence joins TRBV27 and TRBJ1-2; D unclear. The length of the CDR3 is 13 residues. Germline-derived CDR1 and CDR2 are MNHEY and SMNVEV (reference sequence). V dropped 5 bases and J dropped 4 bases, with 11 bases sitting between them. The CDR3 spells CASSAPGGYGYTF. CDR3 in DNA: TGTGCCAGCAGTGCCCCAGGTGGCTATGGCTACACCTTC.

This chain joins TRBV5-6 and TRBJ2-7; TRBD2 might be the D (5 bases). Germline values: CDR1 SGHDT, CDR2 YYEEEE. The CDR3 contains 17 residues. Trimming removed 3 bases at V and 3 bases at J, with 22 bases between. The CDR3 region is CASSSLMISEGYYEQYF. For the CDR3, the DNA is TGTGCCAGCAGCTCACTTATGATTTCCGAGGGCTACTACGAGCAGTACTTC. Supplemented by reference TRBV5-6 and TRBJ2-7, the full variable domain reads DAGVTQSPTHLIKTRGQQVTLRCSPKSGHDTVSWYQQALGQGPQFIFQYYEEEERQRGNFPDRFSGHQFPNYSSELNVNALLLGDSALYLCASSSLMISEGYYEQYFGPGTRLTVT.

The chain carries TRBV28 and TRBJ2-7; possibly TRBD1 for D (5 bases). Trimming removed 5 bases at V and 0 bases at J, with 14 bases between. The germline CDR1 and CDR2 sequences are MDHEN and SYDVKM. The CDR3 is 15 residues long. The CDR3 DNA reads as TGTGCCAGCAGTCTCCGGACACTAAGCTCCTACGAGCAGTACTTC. It specifies CASSLRTLSSYEQYF.

V usage is TRBV28 and J usage is TRBJ1-5; no reliable D call. The CDR3 length is 16 residues. Germline CDR1 MDHEN, CDR2 SYDVKM. V gave up 5 bases and J gave up 5 bases, with 19 bases separating them. The CDR3 region has the DNA TGTGCCAGCAGTCCCCCCCCAAGGGAGGTCGATCAGCCCCAGCATTTT. As protein: CASSPPPREVDQPQHF.

This sequence joins TRBV29-1 and TRBJ2-3; TRBD2 is a possible D gene (6 bases). CDR3 size: 14 residues. Germline lookup yields CDR1 SQVTM and CDR2 ANQGSEA. V lost 7 bases and J 0 bases, leaving 14 bases between the germline ends. For the CDR3, the DNA is TGCAGCGCCCCCTCCGGGGGAAGCACAGATACGCAGTATTTT. This translates into CSAPSGGSTDTQYF.

The gene calls are TRBV13 and TRBJ2-1; D possibly corresponds to TRBD2 (7 bases). V was cut by 5 bases and J by 7 bases, with 12 bases left in between. Germline loops: CDR1 PRHDT, CDR2 FYEKMQ (reference sequence). There are 13 residues in the CDR3. The CDR3 spells CASSQGRGNEQFF. The CDR3 nucleotides are TGTGCCAGCAGCCAGGGGAGGGGAAATGAGCAGTTCTTC.

The CDR3 DNA follows: TGTGCCAGCAGCGTAGGCGGACACACAATCCAAGAGACCCAGTACTTC. Protein: CASSVGGHTIQETQYF. This sequence joins TRBV9 and TRBJ2-5, with a tentative D call TRBD1 (5 bases). V dropped 0 bases and J dropped 1 base, with 13 bases sitting between them. CDR3 length: 16 residues. Germline CDR1 is SGDLS and CDR2 is YYNGEE.

A few counts support this clone. This CDR3 reads CASSWTSVNYEQYF. The CDR3 DNA is TGTGCCAGCAGTTGGACTAGCGTAAACTACGAGCAGTACTTC. The rearrangement links TRBV2 to TRBJ2-7; 9 bases are a match to TRBD2. The CDR3 consists of 14 residues. Germline V gene data show CDR1 as SNHLY and CDR2 as FYNNEI. Unmatched junction bases numbered 5, after V lost 5 bases and J lost 3 bases. Based on the CDR3 plus reference TRBV2 and TRBJ2-7, the full variable domain is EPEVTQTPSHQVTQMGQEVILRCVPISNHLYFYWYRQILGQKVEFLVSFYNNEISEKSEIFDDQFSVERPDGSNFTLKIRSTKLEDSAMYFCASSWTSVNYEQYFGPGTRLTVT.

J is TRBJ2-2 and V is TRBV19; a weak D match, TRBD1 (5 bases). Between the trimmed V and J ends, which lost 8 bases and 6 bases, there was a span of 16 bases. Germline lookup yields CDR1 LNHDA and CDR2 SQIVND (reference sequence). This CDR3 region has 14 residues. CDR3 in DNA: TGTGCCAGTTGGGGCAGGGTAATCCCCGGGGAGCTGTTTTTT. This encodes CASWGRVIPGELFF. Together with reference TRBV19 and TRBJ2-2, the CDR3 gives the full variable domain: DGGITQSPKYLFRKEGQNVTLSCEQNLNHDAMYWYRQDPGQGLRLIYYSQIVNDFQKGDIAEGYSVSREKKESFPLTVTSAQKNPTAFYLCASWGRVIPGELFFGEGSRLTVL.

This clone showed up just a few times. This rearrangement joins TRBV30 to TRBJ1-6; D is undetermined. The CDR3 sequence is 18 residues long. The germline CDR1 and CDR2 sequences are GTSNPN and SVGIG (reference sequence). Deletions cut 0 bases from V and 7 bases from J, with 22 bases between. As DNA, the CDR3 is TGTGCCTGGAGTGTAAAAGGGAGCAGACCCCCGGGCAATTCACCCCTCCACTTT. This gives the protein CAWSVKGSRPPGNSPLHF. The full variable domain, with the rest looked up from reference TRBV30 and TRBJ1-6, is SQTIHQWPATLVQPVGSPLSLECTVEGTSNPNLYWYRQAAGRGLQLLFYSVGIGQISSEVPQNLSASRPQDRQFILSSKKLLLSDSGFYLCAWSVKGSRPPGNSPLHFGNGTRLTVT.

The chain employs TRBV28 and TRBJ2-3; D is unresolved. CDR1 and CDR2 (germline): MDHEN, SYDVKM. The length of the CDR3 is 12 residues. The V gene lost 6 bases and the J gene lost 0 bases, with 4 bases spanning the gap. This chain's CDR3 is CASRRSTDTQYF. CDR3 DNA: TGTGCCAGCAGGAGAAGCACAGATACGCAGTATTTT.

This chain links TRBV27 with TRBJ1-5; tentatively, D is TRBD1 (5 bases). This CDR3 contains 16 residues. Germline V gene sequence: CDR1 MNHEY, CDR2 SMNVEV (reference sequence). Trimming shortened V by 4 bases and J by 2 bases, and 15 bases separated the two germline ends. CDR3 in DNA: TGTGCCAGCAGTTCCGCGGGGAGGGGAGGCAATCAGCCCCAGCATTTT. It translates to CASSSAGRGGNQPQHF.

The chain has TRBV25-1 and TRBJ1-6, with TRBD1 as a possible D gene (6 bases). The CDR3 sequence is 16 residues long. Germline V gene sequence: CDR1 MGHDK, CDR2 SYGVNS. V gave up 3 bases and J gave up 10 bases, with 19 bases separating them. In DNA, the CDR3 is TGTGCCAGCAGTGAGGGGGGAGGGGGGGATTACTCACCCCTCCACTTT. It yields the protein CASSEGGGGDYSPLHF.

The chain recombines TRBV27 with TRBJ1-1, with TRBD1 as a possible D gene (6 bases). The CDR3 loop spans 13 amino acids. Trimming took 5 bases from V and 9 from J, leaving 16 bases between them. Per germline, CDR1 MNHEY and CDR2 SMNVEV (reference sequence). In nucleotides, the CDR3 is TGTGCCAGCAGTCGCCCTGGACAGAGTAAAGCTTTCTTT. Translated: CASSRPGQSKAFF.

Only a few counts were recorded for this clone. Here the CDR3 DNA reads TGTGCCATACCCCGACGGGGTAAGGGGAGGGTCACAGATACGCAGTATTTT. Its translation is CAIPRRGKGRVTDTQYF. V is TRBV2 and J is TRBJ2-3; 7 bases align to TRBD2. The CDR3 has 17 amino acids. V lost 10 bases and J lost 2; bases outside the gene matches: 18. The V gene's germline CDR1 is SNHLY and CDR2 FYNNEI. Full variable domain (remainder filled in from reference TRBV2 and TRBJ2-3): EPEVTQTPSHQVTQMGQEVILRCVPISNHLYFYWYRQILGQKVEFLVSFYNNEISEKSEIFDDQFSVERPDGSNFTLKIRSTKLEDSAMYFCAIPRRGKGRVTDTQYFGPGTRLTVL.

The chain joins TRBV2 to TRBJ2-7, with a possible D match to TRBD1 (6 bases). The CDR3 covers 14 residues. Germline CDR1 and CDR2: SNHLY and FYNNEI. The V and J ends lost 2 bases and 2 bases respectively, with 10 bases between them. CDR3 in DNA: TGTGCCAGCAGTGAAAGTCAGGGGCCCTACGAGCAGTACTTC. Protein sequence: CASSESQGPYEQYF.

The chain is built from TRBV5-6 and TRBJ2-5; 8 positions match TRBD1. This CDR3 is 13 amino acids long. The germline V gene has CDR1 SGHDT and CDR2 YYEEEE. Trimming took 0 bases from V and 5 from J; bases not matched to a gene: 0. The CDR3 loop is CASSLDRGETQYF. The CDR3 DNA reads as TGTGCCAGCAGCTTGGACAGGGGGGAGACCCAGTACTTC.

This chain connects TRBV1 to TRBJ2-5; TRBD2 was called by the table and not checked on the DNA. TRBV1 is shown as a pseudogene. The CDR3 is 20 residues long. The CDR3 sequence is CTSSQSLRSGGHGYQETQYF. The CDR3, as DNA: TGCACCAGCAGCCAGAGTCTTCGTAGCGGGGGGCACGGGTACCAAGAGACCCAGTACTTC.

The rearrangement uses TRBV2 and TRBJ2-7, with 7 bases matching TRBD1. The CDR3 runs to 14 residues. The J segment lost 2 bases and the V segment lost 5 bases, leaving 6 bases of the junction unmatched. Per germline, CDR1 SNHLY and CDR2 FYNNEI. This CDR3 reads CASSTRGPTYEQYF. The CDR3 nucleotides are TGTGCCAGCAGTACAAGGGGGCCAACCTACGAGCAGTACTTC.

The V and J genes are TRBV11-2 and TRBJ2-3; the match to TRBD1 covers 7 bases. Trimming cost V 4 bases and J 9 bases; bases outside gene matches: 13. The CDR3 consists of 15 residues. Germline-derived CDR1 and CDR2 are SGHAT and FQNNGV. CDR3 in amino acids: CASSSTGRSGQTQYF. The CDR3 DNA reads TGTGCCAGCAGCTCCACGGGTAGATCGGGACAGACGCAGTATTTT.

This rearrangement joins TRBV7-9 to TRBJ2-1, with 7 bases that match TRBD2. Germline CDR1 and CDR2: SEHNR and FQNEAQ (reference sequence). The J segment lost 9 bases and the V segment lost 5 bases, leaving 7 bases of the junction unmatched. The CDR3 has 13 amino acids. The DNA for the CDR3 is TGTGCCAGCAGCCCCTTGGGGGGGAGTGAGCAGTTCTTC. Translated: CASSPLGGSEQFF.

V is TRBV10-3 and J is TRBJ2-7, with 10 bases identical to TRBD2. After removal of 4 bases from V and 1 base from J, the junction contained 7 bases not matched to a gene. The germline gives CDR1 ENHRY, CDR2 SYGVKD. CDR3 length: 16 amino acids. CDR3 loop: CAISVDPSGGSYEQYF. For the CDR3, the DNA is TGTGCCATCAGTGTAGATCCTAGCGGGGGTTCCTACGAGCAGTACTTC.

The chain carries TRBV6-6 and TRBJ2-5; perhaps TRBD2 as D (5 bases). The CDR3 has 14 residues. Trimming cost V 6 bases and J 2 bases, with 13 bases left between them. CDR1 and CDR2 (germline): MNHNY, SVGAGI (reference sequence). CDR3 amino acids: CASRGIGGQETQYF. In DNA, the CDR3 is TGTGCCAGCAGGGGGATCGGCGGGCAAGAGACCCAGTACTTC.

V gene TRBV7-8 combines with J gene TRBJ1-6; D gene ambiguous. Trimming took 5 bases from V and 6 from J, leaving 5 bases between them. CDR1 is SGHVS and CDR2 is FQNEAQ in the germline V gene. The CDR3 contains 12 residues. For the CDR3, the DNA is TGTGCCAGCAGCCATTCTAATTCACCCCTCCACTTT. It is translated as CASSHSNSPLHF.